The 32 T cell receptor beta chains given below trace back to one sample, sequenced in a study of T cell repertoires in cytomegalovirus infection. TCRdb re-derived calls from the reads in MiXCR, one entry per CDR3 protein. The table lists 400,000 to 550,000 distinct CDR3 sequences, roughly 10% of them singletons, with 10% in the top ten. The source material was PBMCs. The receptor source for this set is a human donor in good health (CMV status not recorded). Some clones in this sample may be carry-over from other donors' samples.

At least ten counts were recorded for this clonotype. The V and J genes are TRBV25-1 and TRBJ1-1; D may be TRBD1 (5 bases). The ends were cut back, 3 bases at V and 3 bases at J, with 14 bases in the middle. CDR1 is MGHDK and CDR2 is SYGVNS in the germline V gene. CDR3 length equals 15 residues. In DNA, the CDR3 is TGTGCCAGCAGTGACCTGGATAGGGGCCACACTGAAGCTTTCTTT. Protein sequence: CASSDLDRGHTEAFF.

This clonotype has ten or more counts. V gene TRBV29-1 combines with J gene TRBJ2-7, with D maybe TRBD1 (5 bases). This CDR3 has 14 amino acids. The germline V and J ends were trimmed by 0 bases and 0 bases, with 9 bases remaining between them. CDR1 and CDR2 (germline): SQVTM, ANQGSEA. The CDR3 loop is CSVEEPDNSYEQYF. The CDR3 region has the DNA TGCAGCGTTGAAGAACCGGACAACTCCTACGAGCAGTACTTC.

This clonotype showed up many times. The J gene is TRBJ1-6, the V gene TRBV10-1; D gene uncertain. This CDR3 contains 14 residues. Trimming pared 6 bases from V and 7 bases from J, leaving 13 bases between. CDR1 is WNHNN, CDR2 SYGVQD, per germline (reference sequence). In DNA, the CDR3 is TGCGCCAGCAGCGATAGAGCCCCCAATTCACCCCTCCACTTT. As protein: CASSDRAPNSPLHF.

The chain combines TRBV7-3 with TRBJ2-1, with D maybe TRBD2 (5 bases). The V and J ends lost 2 bases and 8 bases respectively, with 16 bases between them. The CDR3 loop spans 15 amino acids. The germline CDR1 and CDR2 sequences are SGHTA and FQGTGA. The CDR3, as DNA: TGTGCCAGCAGCTTAGGGAATAGCGTTCCCGATGAGCAGTTCTTC. It translates to CASSLGNSVPDEQFF. Looking up the rest from reference TRBV7-3 and TRBJ2-1 gives the full variable domain: GAGVSQTPSNKVTEKGKYVELRCDPISGHTALYWYRQSLGQGPEFLIYFQGTGAADDSGLPNDRFFAVRPEGSVSTLKIQRTERGDSAVYLCASSLGNSVPDEQFFGPGTRLTVL.

The rearrangement uses TRBV20-1 and TRBJ1-1; unclear D gene. With 0 bases removed from V and 7 bases from J, the gap between germline ends came to 6 bases. The CDR3 runs 11 residues. The germline CDR1 and CDR2 sequences are DFQATT and SNEGSKA (reference sequence). Written as DNA, the CDR3 is TGCAGTGCTAGAGAAACTTTTGAAGCTTTCTTT. Translating gives CSARETFEAFF.

This clonotype was observed many times. The V and J genes are TRBV9 and TRBJ2-7; D might be TRBD1 (5 bases). The CDR3 length is 14 residues. Looked up from germline, CDR1 is SGDLS and CDR2 is YYNGEE. The ends were cut back, 0 bases at V and 4 bases at J, with 11 bases in the middle. The CDR3 region has the DNA TGTGCCAGCAGCGTAGGGGCAGGGAAGTACGAGCAGTACTTC. Translated, it gives CASSVGAGKYEQYF. Full variable domain (missing parts from reference TRBV9 and TRBJ2-7): DSGVTQTPKHLITATGQRVTLRCSPRSGDLSVYWYQQSLDQGLQFLIQYYNGEERAKGNILERFSAQQFPDLHSELNLSSLELGDSALYFCASSVGAGKYEQYFGPGTRLTVT.

This clonotype has only a few counts. V and J are TRBV20-1 and TRBJ2-1; weak D call: TRBD1 (5 bases). The CDR3 runs 11 residues. V gave up 0 bases and J gave up 14 bases, with 11 bases separating them. Germline values: CDR1 DFQATT, CDR2 SNEGSKA (reference sequence). CDR3 amino acids: CSAREGRVEFF. Here the CDR3 DNA reads TGCAGTGCTAGAGAGGGCAGGGTTGAGTTCTTC.

This clonotype occurred a few times. This sequence joins TRBV19 and TRBJ2-1; a weak D match, TRBD2 (5 bases). Germline CDR1 and CDR2: LNHDA and SQIVND (reference sequence). V gave up 1 base and J gave up 9 bases, with 7 bases separating them. This CDR3 contains 12 residues. CDR3 in amino acids: CASSIGRGEQFF. The CDR3 coding sequence is TGTGCCAGTAGTATAGGCCGGGGTGAGCAGTTCTTC.

The V gene is TRBV29-1, the J gene TRBJ2-1; TRBD2 matches at 13 bases. CDR1 and CDR2 (germline): SQVTM, ANQGSEA. This CDR3 comprises 13 residues. After removal of 7 bases from V and 8 bases from J, the junction contained 5 bases not matched to a gene. CDR3 loop: CSAAGLAGYEQFF. The CDR3 nucleotides are TGCAGCGCCGCGGGACTAGCGGGATATGAGCAGTTCTTC.

There are a few counts of this clonotype. J is TRBJ1-3 and V is TRBV9, with D possibly matching TRBD1 (5 bases). This CDR3 has 15 residues. Germline V gives CDR1 SGDLS, CDR2 YYNGEE. Trimming stripped 0 bases from V and 8 bases from J, with 15 bases between. DNA for the CDR3: TGTGCCAGCAGCGTAGAGGGAGTACCGGGGGACACCATATATTTT. It codes for CASSVEGVPGDTIYF.

The genes are TRBV25-1 and TRBJ2-1, with 14 bases aligning to TRBD2. The germline CDR1 and CDR2 sequences are MGHDK and SYGVNS. With 1 base clipped from V and 8 bases from J, the junction kept 10 bases outside the gene matches. The CDR3 spans 18 residues. The CDR3 DNA sequence: TGTGCCAGCAGTGAATGGCTAGTGACTAGCGGGGGGGGGGATGAGCAGTTCTTC. Translated: CASSEWLVTSGGGDEQFF. Based on the CDR3 plus reference TRBV25-1 and TRBJ2-1, the full variable domain is EADIYQTPRYLVIGTGKKITLECSQTMGHDKMYWYQQDPGMELHLIHYSYGVNSTEKGDLSSESTVSRIRTEHFPLTLESARPSHTSQYLCASSEWLVTSGGGDEQFFGPGTRLTVL.

The chain employs TRBV5-4 and TRBJ2-5; 8 nucleotides align to TRBD1. CDR3 length: 16 residues. V lost 0 bases and J lost 3; bases outside the gene matches: 7. CDR1 and CDR2 from the germline V gene are SGHNT and YYREEE (reference sequence). CDR3 sequence (DNA): TGTGCCAGCAGCTTGGGGGGAAGACAGGGGAAAGAGACCCAGTACTTC. Residues: CASSLGGRQGKETQYF.

This clonotype was found a few times. V usage is TRBV14 and J usage is TRBJ2-1; TRBD1 aligns across 10 bases. In germline, CDR1 is SGHDN, CDR2 FVKESK. The ends lost 0 bases at V and 6 bases at J; junction bases unmatched: 5. The CDR3 is 16 amino acids. The CDR3 loop reads CASSQDRGQGGNEQFF. The CDR3 region has the DNA TGTGCCAGCAGCCAAGATCGAGGACAGGGGGGCAATGAGCAGTTCTTC.

This clonotype showed up many times. This chain uses TRBV7-2 with TRBJ2-1; D gene ambiguous. This CDR3 spans 13 amino acids. V lost 1 base and J 4 bases, leaving 5 bases between the germline ends. Germline CDR1 is SGHTA and CDR2 is FQGNSA. For the CDR3, the DNA is TGTGCCAGCAGCTTAGACTTGTACAATGAGCAGTTCTTC. Translating gives CASSLDLYNEQFF. Drawing the rest from reference TRBV7-2 and TRBJ2-1, the complete variable domain is GAGVSQSPSNKVTEKGKDVELRCDPISGHTALYWYRQSLGQGLEFLIYFQGNSAPDKSGLPSDRFSAERTGGSVSTLTIQRTQQEDSAVYLCASSLDLYNEQFFGPGTRLTVL.

This clonotype was recorded many times. The chain recombines TRBV6-1 with TRBJ2-3; D is unresolved. The ends were cut back, 1 base at V and 5 bases at J, with 4 bases in the middle. Germline CDR1 and CDR2: MNHNS and SASEGT. This CDR3 has 12 residues. The CDR3 coding sequence is TGTGCCAGCAGTGAAGTTATAGATACGCAGTATTTT. Encoded protein: CASSEVIDTQYF.

V usage is TRBV2 and J usage is TRBJ2-2; TRBD1 might be the D (5 bases). The CDR3 runs 17 residues. The germline gives CDR1 SNHLY, CDR2 FYNNEI. V lost 2 bases and J 1 base, leaving 14 bases between the germline ends. CDR3 amino acids: CASSELKRTLNTGELFF. The CDR3 DNA reads TGTGCCAGCAGTGAACTAAAGAGGACATTGAACACCGGGGAGCTGTTTTTT.

This rearrangement joins TRBV29-1 to TRBJ2-3; 8 bases are shared with TRBD2. V was clipped by 4 bases and J by 4 bases; unmatched bases: 7. CDR1 is SQVTM, CDR2 ANQGSEA, per germline. The CDR3 is made up of 14 amino acids. CDR3 in DNA: TGCAGCGTTGGGTCGGGAGGGCCTGCAGATACGCAGTATTTT. Translating gives CSVGSGGPADTQYF.

This clonotype was recorded at least ten times. The CDR3 here is CASSLAGGPTQETQYF. The CDR3 DNA reads as TGTGCCAGCAGCTTAGCCGGGGGCCCTACGCAAGAGACCCAGTACTTC. V gene TRBV7-9 combines with J gene TRBJ2-5; either TRBD1 or TRBD2 may supply D (6 bases each). V lost 0 bases and J lost 2, with 13 bases in between. Germline CDR1 reads SEHNR; CDR2 reads FQNEAQ (reference sequence). The CDR3 spans 16 residues.

This clonotype was counted many times. The chain couples TRBV2 to TRBJ2-3; 7 bases are shared with TRBD1. The CDR3 extends over 15 amino acids. Germline lookup yields CDR1 SNHLY and CDR2 FYNNEI. The V and J ends lost 7 bases and 3 bases, in that order; junction bases with no gene match: 10. The CDR3: CASNQQGVTTDTQYF. CDR3 DNA: TGTGCCAGCAATCAGCAGGGGGTTACGACAGATACGCAGTATTTT. The full variable domain, rest sourced from reference TRBV2 and TRBJ2-3, is EPEVTQTPSHQVTQMGQEVILRCVPISNHLYFYWYRQILGQKVEFLVSFYNNEISEKSEIFDDQFSVERPDGSNFTLKIRSTKLEDSAMYFCASNQQGVTTDTQYFGPGTRLTVL.

This clonotype appeared many times. The J gene is TRBJ2-3, the V gene TRBV5-4; 9 bases align to TRBD2. This CDR3 comprises 15 residues. Germline V CDR1 and CDR2: SGHNT, YYREEE (reference sequence). J gave up 3 bases and V 5 bases, and 7 bases lay outside the gene matches. CDR3 protein: CASSSGGFMTDTQYF. For the CDR3, the DNA is TGTGCCAGCAGTAGCGGGGGTTTCATGACAGATACGCAGTATTTT.

This clonotype was seen just once. The J gene is TRBJ2-7, the V gene TRBV5-4; D is ambiguous. Trimming left V 0 bases short and J 5 bases short, with 12 bases between. Looked up from germline, CDR1 is SGHNT and CDR2 is YYREEE (reference sequence). The CDR3 is made up of 14 amino acids. Here the CDR3 DNA reads TGTGCCAGCAGCTTGGGAGAAGGGAAAGACGAGCAGTACTTC. Protein product: CASSLGEGKDEQYF.

Only a few counts were recorded for this clonotype. CDR3 sequence (DNA): TGTGCCAGCAGCTTAGGGGGGACGGGTGGAGGCTACACCTTC. Its protein is CASSLGGTGGGYTF. The chain uses TRBV7-8 and TRBJ1-2; perhaps TRBD1 as D (5 bases). Germline lookup yields CDR1 SGHVS and CDR2 FQNEAQ. The V gene lost 1 base and the J gene lost 8 bases, with 14 bases spanning the gap. This CDR3 comprises 14 residues. The entire variable domain, with the rest obtained from reference TRBV7-8 and TRBJ1-2, is as follows: GAGVSQSPRYKVAKRGQDVALRCDPISGHVSLFWYQQALGQGPEFLTYFQNEAQLDKSGLPSDRFFAERPEGSVSTLKIQRTQQEDSAVYLCASSLGGTGGGYTFGSGTRLTVV.

This clonotype was counted between two and nine times. V gene TRBV7-9 combines with J gene TRBJ2-5; no firm D call. Germline CDR1 and CDR2: SEHNR and FQNEAQ (reference sequence). Deletions cut 2 bases from V and 2 bases from J, with 15 bases between. CDR3 length: 16 amino acids. The CDR3 here is CASSLRAGDQQETQYF. The CDR3 bases are TGTGCCAGCAGCTTAAGGGCAGGAGACCAACAAGAGACCCAGTACTTC.

This clonotype occurred many times. This chain links TRBV25-1 with TRBJ1-5, with a tentative D call TRBD1 (5 bases). The V end was cut by 4 bases, the J end by 3 bases, with 10 bases between. Germline CDR1 is MGHDK and CDR2 is SYGVNS. This CDR3 comprises 14 residues. The CDR3 loop reads CASSVAGFNQPQHF. The CDR3 nucleotides are TGTGCCAGCAGTGTAGCAGGGTTCAATCAGCCCCAGCATTTT.

The chain couples TRBV29-1 to TRBJ1-1, with D unclear. V dropped 3 bases and J dropped 3 bases, with 11 bases sitting between them. CDR1 is SQVTM and CDR2 is ANQGSEA in the germline V gene. The CDR3 contains 13 residues. The CDR3 sequence is CSVEVGPDTEAFF. Written as DNA, the CDR3 is TGCAGCGTTGAGGTCGGACCGGACACTGAAGCTTTCTTT.

This clonotype was seen ten or more times. V usage is TRBV7-6 and J usage is TRBJ2-3; D perhaps matches TRBD2 (6 bases). Trimming took off 0 bases at V and 1 base at J, with 14 bases between the two ends. The CDR3 totals 17 residues. Germline CDR1 is SGHVS and CDR2 is FNYEAQ. This chain's CDR3 is CASSLAPRGLGTDTQYF. CDR3 nucleotide sequence: TGTGCCAGCAGCTTAGCGCCGCGGGGCCTGGGCACAGATACGCAGTATTTT. Variable domain in full (rest from reference TRBV7-6 and TRBJ2-3): GAGVSQSPRYKVTKRGQDVALRCDPISGHVSLYWYRQALGQGPEFLTYFNYEAQQDKSGLPNDRFSAERPEGSISTLTIQRTEQRDSAMYRCASSLAPRGLGTDTQYFGPGTRLTVL.

This clonotype was seen many times. The V and J genes are TRBV7-8 and TRBJ2-1; TRBD2 matches 13 bases. V trimming: 5 bases; J trimming: 8 bases; junction bases outside the gene matches: 9. The CDR3 is 16 amino acids. Germline V gene lookup returns CDR1 SGHVS and CDR2 FQNEAQ. CDR3: CASSPGLAGTGYEQFF. The CDR3 region has the DNA TGTGCCAGCAGCCCGGGACTAGCGGGGACTGGGTATGAGCAGTTCTTC.

In this sample, this clonotype turned up many times. In DNA, the CDR3 is TGTGCCAGCAGCTTAGGACAGACAAACTATGGCTACACCTTC. Its translation: CASSLGQTNYGYTF. The chain employs TRBV11-2 and TRBJ1-2; perhaps TRBD1 as D (5 bases). The CDR3 spans 14 residues. The germline V and J ends were trimmed by 1 base and 2 bases, with 8 bases remaining between them. Germline assignment: CDR1 SGHAT and CDR2 FQNNGV.

V usage is TRBV28 and J usage is TRBJ2-7, with a weak D call TRBD2 (6 bases). The CDR3 is made up of 17 amino acids. The germline CDR1 and CDR2 sequences are MDHEN and SYDVKM. V was trimmed by 4 bases and J by 2 bases, leaving 21 bases between them. The DNA for the CDR3 is TGTGCCAGCAGTTCTATTCGAGGAGGGGCCCCCGCCTACGAGCAGTACTTC. Its protein product is CASSSIRGGAPAYEQYF.

This clonotype was recorded many times. The rearrangement uses TRBV7-9 and TRBJ1-2, with D perhaps TRBD1 (6 bases). The CDR3 runs to 14 residues. Germline V CDR1 and CDR2: SEHNR, FQNEAQ (reference sequence). V was pared by 5 bases and J by 0 bases, with 10 bases between. As DNA, the CDR3 is TGTGCCAGCAGCCTGGACAGCACTAACTATGGCTACACCTTC. Its protein is CASSLDSTNYGYTF.

This clonotype was seen at least ten times. The chain couples TRBV6-5 to TRBJ2-3, with D unresolved. With 2 bases removed from V and 2 bases from J, the gap between germline ends came to 14 bases. Germline V gives CDR1 MNHEY, CDR2 SVGAGI. There are 16 residues in the CDR3. The CDR3 is CASSYTLPTDTDTQYF. The DNA for the CDR3 is TGTGCCAGCAGTTACACTCTCCCGACGGACACAGATACGCAGTATTTT.

The table lists this clonotype with many counts. J is TRBJ2-3 and V is TRBV20-1, with 15 bases lining up with TRBD2. CDR1 is DFQATT, CDR2 SNEGSKA, per germline (reference sequence). The V and J ends lost 5 bases and 6 bases, in that order; junction bases with no gene match: 3. CDR3 size: 14 residues. CDR3 loop: CSAGLAGGDDTQYF. The CDR3 DNA reads as TGCAGTGCTGGACTAGCGGGGGGGGATGATACGCAGTATTTT.